This passage covers 18 T cell receptor beta chains from one sample sequenced in a study of blood T cell repertoires in COVID-19 (dated by TCRdb to 2018 to 2020). The library was obtained by the immunoSEQ multiplex PCR assay. TCRdb carries this immuneACCESS record with in-frame sequences only. Its versions omit some clonotypes, under half of them owing to an unresolved V gene in the studies checked, with the rest unexplained. The sample yields approximately 210,000 clones; about nine tenths were counted once. The top ten hold about 5% of the sample. Material for sequencing was peripheral blood. The receptors come from a woman in her 40s with acute or convalescent COVID-19.

The V call is TRBV10-3, the J call TRBJ1-6; 9 bases match TRBD1. This CDR3 contains 15 residues. Germline CDR1 reads ENHRY; CDR2 reads SYGVKD. V gave up 5 bases and J gave up 8 bases; unmatched junction bases: 7. The CDR3 protein is CAISTKGQGDSPLHF. The CDR3 nucleotides read TGTGCCATCAGTACAAAGGGACAGGGCGATTCACCCCTCCACTTT.

CDR3 bases: TGTGCCAGCTCGGCGGACAGGAACACCGGGGAGCTGTTTTTT. Its translation: CASSADRNTGELFF. The rearrangement links TRBV18 to TRBJ2-2; a possible D gene is TRBD1 (6 bases). This CDR3 comprises 14 residues. V lost 6 bases, J lost 1 base, and 9 bases lay in between. The germline V gene has CDR1 KGHSH and CDR2 LQKENI.

The chain carries TRBV9 and TRBJ1-4; the match to TRBD1 covers 11 bases. This CDR3 spans 15 amino acids. The V and J ends lost 0 bases and 6 bases, in that order; junction bases with no gene match: 1. The germline V gene encodes CDR1 SGDLS and CDR2 YYNGEE. The CDR3 loop is CASSVGDRGDEKLFF. CDR3 in DNA: TGTGCCAGCAGCGTAGGGGACAGGGGGGATGAAAAACTGTTTTTT.

The J gene is TRBJ1-4, the V gene TRBV9; tentative D call: TRBD1 (5 bases). CDR1 SGDLS and CDR2 YYNGEE come from the germline V gene. The V end was cut by 4 bases, the J end by 7 bases, with 20 bases between. The CDR3 totals 16 residues. CDR3 nucleotides: TGTGCCAGCAGCTCATCCCTGGGGCAAGATCGTGAAAAACTGTTTTTT. Translated: CASSSSLGQDREKLFF.

This clone was seen only a few times. The chain uses TRBV7-6 and TRBJ1-4; the match to TRBD1 covers 7 bases. CDR1 is SGHVS, CDR2 FNYEAQ, per germline. This CDR3 is built from 20 residues. V was pared by 2 bases and J by 4 bases, with 19 bases of the junction left unmatched. The CDR3 DNA reads as TGTGCCAGCAGCTTAAGGCCAGGGGGTCCGGGGAGGACTGTTAATGAAAAACTGTTTTTT. Its translation: CASSLRPGGPGRTVNEKLFF. Filled out from reference TRBV7-6 and TRBJ1-4, the complete variable domain reads GAGVSQSPRYKVTKRGQDVALRCDPISGHVSLYWYRQALGQGPEFLTYFNYEAQQDKSGLPNDRFSAERPEGSISTLTIQRTEQRDSAMYRCASSLRPGGPGRTVNEKLFFGSGTQLSVL.

This clone was recorded a few times. The CDR3 here is CASSPGQQGGYGYTF. The CDR3 nucleotides are TGCGCCAGCAGCCCGGGACAGCAAGGAGGGTATGGCTACACCTTC. J is TRBJ1-2 and V is TRBV5-1; 7 bases match TRBD1. The CDR3 has 15 amino acids. Trimming at V came to 4 bases and at J to 5 bases, leaving 11 bases not matched to a gene. The germline V gene has CDR1 SGHRS and CDR2 YFSETQ.

V is TRBV6-4 and J is TRBJ2-2; the match to TRBD1 covers 10 bases. Germline CDR1 MRHNA, CDR2 SNTAGT. The CDR3 loop spans 15 amino acids. V shed 6 bases and J 3 bases; nucleotides not matched to a gene: 4. CDR3 residues: CASSQGTGDTGELFF. CDR3 in DNA: TGTGCCAGCAGCCAAGGGACAGGGGACACCGGGGAGCTGTTTTTT.

The V call is TRBV6-4, the J call TRBJ2-3; 11 positions match TRBD2. With V trimmed by 6 bases and J by 5 bases, 13 bases remained unmatched. Looked up from germline, CDR1 is MRHNA and CDR2 is SNTAGT. This CDR3 comprises 17 residues. The CDR3 is CASSPESIAGGRDTQYF. As DNA, the CDR3 is TGTGCCAGCAGCCCGGAATCAATAGCGGGGGGGCGAGATACGCAGTATTTT.

This clone has just a few counts. CDR3 residues: CASSVGPSAGELFF. CDR3 DNA: TGTGCCAGCAGCGTAGGTCCTTCCGCGGGGGAGCTGTTTTTT. The chain couples TRBV9 to TRBJ2-2; D gene unclear. Germline V gene data show CDR1 as SGDLS and CDR2 as YYNGEE. V shed 0 bases and J shed 8 bases, with 11 bases lying between them. CDR3 length: 14 residues.

V usage is TRBV5-5 and J usage is TRBJ1-1; TRBD1 matches 8 bases. This CDR3 has 16 amino acids. Trimming removed 2 bases from V and 1 base from J; junction bases left unmatched: 7. Germline CDR1 reads SGHKS; CDR2 reads YYEKEE (reference sequence). The CDR3 region has the DNA TGTGCCAGCAGCTTCGACAGGGGACTCACGAACACTGAAGCTTTCTTT. As protein: CASSFDRGLTNTEAFF.

The V call is TRBV5-1, the J call TRBJ2-5; D possibly corresponds to TRBD2 (6 bases). Germline V gene sequence: CDR1 SGHRS, CDR2 YFSETQ. Trimming removed 4 bases from V and 5 bases from J, with 18 bases in between. The CDR3 totals 15 residues. The CDR3 loop is CASSALGGVGETQYF. In DNA form, the CDR3 reads TGCGCCAGCAGCGCCTTGGGCGGGGTGGGGGAGACCCAGTACTTC.

CDR3 nucleotide sequence: TGTGCCAGCAGTCTCGACAGGGTGGGTCACACTGAAGCTTTCTTT. Protein product: CASSLDRVGHTEAFF. The rearrangement joins TRBV27 to TRBJ1-1; 7 bases are a match to TRBD1. Germline V CDR1 and CDR2: MNHEY, SMNVEV (reference sequence). This CDR3 spans 15 amino acids. V was clipped by 5 bases and J by 3 bases; unmatched bases: 9.

This chain joins TRBV19 and TRBJ1-2, with D perhaps TRBD1 (5 bases). Germline CDR1 LNHDA, CDR2 SQIVND (reference sequence). The CDR3 has 15 residues. The V gene lost 3 bases and the J gene lost 4 bases, with 15 bases spanning the gap. CDR3 DNA sequence: TGTGCCAGTAGTATGGGGCAGGCCGTCGCCTATGGCTACACCTTC. It translates to CASSMGQAVAYGYTF. The complete variable domain, with remaining parts taken from reference TRBV19 and TRBJ1-2, reads DGGITQSPKYLFRKEGQNVTLSCEQNLNHDAMYWYRQDPGQGLRLIYYSQIVNDFQKGDIAEGYSVSREKKESFPLTVTSAQKNPTAFYLCASSMGQAVAYGYTFGSGTRLTVV.

V and J are TRBV25-1 and TRBJ1-4; D is ambiguous. Germline lookup yields CDR1 MGHDK and CDR2 SYGVNS. V shed 3 bases and J shed 10 bases, with 12 bases lying between them. The CDR3 has 13 residues. The CDR3 region is CASSDGQVGKLFF. The CDR3 coding sequence is TGTGCCAGCAGTGATGGGCAGGTGGGAAAACTGTTTTTT.

This clone was observed once. The rearrangement uses TRBV3-1 (or the pseudogene TRBV3-2) and TRBJ1-2, with 9 nucleotides matching TRBD1. V lost 0 bases to trimming and J lost 8 bases; unmatched junction nucleotides: 1. This CDR3 has 13 residues. Germline V gives CDR1 LGHDT, CDR2 YNNKEL (reference sequence). Here the CDR3 DNA reads TGTGCCAGCAGCCAAGAGGGACAGGGCGGCTACACCTTC. Its translation is CASSQEGQGGYTF.

This clone was seen only once. The chain has TRBV10-2 and TRBJ2-3; 7 nucleotides match TRBD2. V shed 2 bases and J 2 bases; nucleotides not matched to a gene: 7. Germline V gene data show CDR1 as WSHSY and CDR2 as SAAADI. The CDR3 is 16 residues long. The CDR3 protein is CASSENPLAATDTQYF. The CDR3 DNA sequence: TGCGCCAGCAGTGAGAATCCCCTAGCGGCCACAGATACGCAGTATTTT.

The chain has TRBV6-5 and TRBJ1-2; tentative D call: TRBD1 (6 bases). V lost 3 bases, J lost 7 bases, and 15 bases lay in between. Germline CDR1 and CDR2: MNHEY and SVGAGI. The CDR3 consists of 14 residues. CDR3 sequence: CASSYRPQGGGYTF. CDR3 DNA sequence: TGTGCCAGCAGTTATAGGCCCCAAGGGGGTGGCTACACCTTC.

This clone came up once. The gene calls are TRBV24-1 and TRBJ1-2; 8 bases fit TRBD1. The V segment lost 7 bases and the J segment 5 bases; nucleotides outside the gene matches: 5. CDR1 and CDR2 from the germline V gene are KGHDR and SFDVKD. This CDR3 is built from 13 residues. CDR3 sequence: CATSDTGGYGYTF. CDR3 coding DNA: TGTGCCACCAGCGATACAGGGGGTTATGGCTACACCTTC.